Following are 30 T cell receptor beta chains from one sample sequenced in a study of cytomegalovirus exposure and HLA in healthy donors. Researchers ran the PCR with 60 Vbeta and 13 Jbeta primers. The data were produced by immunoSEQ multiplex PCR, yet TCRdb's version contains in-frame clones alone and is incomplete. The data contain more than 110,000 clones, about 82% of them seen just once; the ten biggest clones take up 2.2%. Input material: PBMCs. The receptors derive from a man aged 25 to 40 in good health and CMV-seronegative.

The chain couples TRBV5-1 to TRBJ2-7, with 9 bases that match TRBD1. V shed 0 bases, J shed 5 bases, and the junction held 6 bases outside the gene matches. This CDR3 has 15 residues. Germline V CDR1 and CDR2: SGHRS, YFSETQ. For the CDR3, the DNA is TGCGCCAGCAGCTTGGGTGAGGACAGGGGCCACGAGCAGTACTTC. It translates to CASSLGEDRGHEQYF.

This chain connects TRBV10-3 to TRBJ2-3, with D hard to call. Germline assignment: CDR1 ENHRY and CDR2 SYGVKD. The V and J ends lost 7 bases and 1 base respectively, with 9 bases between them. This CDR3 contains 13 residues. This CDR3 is CAITVAGTDTQYF. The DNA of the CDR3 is TGTGCCATCACGGTCGCGGGCACAGATACGCAGTATTTT.

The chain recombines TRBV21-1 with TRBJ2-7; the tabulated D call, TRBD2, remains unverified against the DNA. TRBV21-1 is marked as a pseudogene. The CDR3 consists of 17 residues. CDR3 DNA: TGTGCCAGCAGCAAAGGCATACTAGCGGGGAAACCGAAGGAGCAGTACTTC. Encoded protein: CASSKGILAGKPKEQYF.

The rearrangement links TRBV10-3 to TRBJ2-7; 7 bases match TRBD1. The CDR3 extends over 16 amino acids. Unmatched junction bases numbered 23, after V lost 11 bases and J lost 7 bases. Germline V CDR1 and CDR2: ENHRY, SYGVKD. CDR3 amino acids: CAASPREEQGRHEQYF. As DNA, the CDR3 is TGTGCCGCCTCCCCCCGCGAGGAACAGGGGCGGCATGAGCAGTACTTC.

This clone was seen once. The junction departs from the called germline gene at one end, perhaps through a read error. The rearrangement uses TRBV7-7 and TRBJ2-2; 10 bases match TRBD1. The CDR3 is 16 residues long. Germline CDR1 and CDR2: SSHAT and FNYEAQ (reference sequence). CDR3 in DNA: TGTGCTAGCAGCTTGCTGGGACAGGGGTTCACCGGGGAGCTGTTTTTT. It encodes CASSLLGQGFTGELFF.

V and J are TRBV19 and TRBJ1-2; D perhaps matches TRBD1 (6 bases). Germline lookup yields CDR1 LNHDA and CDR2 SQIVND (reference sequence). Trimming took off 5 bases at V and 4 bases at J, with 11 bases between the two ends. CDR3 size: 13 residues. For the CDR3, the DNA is TGTGCCAGTAGTCCCCGGGACACCTATGGCTACACCTTC. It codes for CASSPRDTYGYTF.

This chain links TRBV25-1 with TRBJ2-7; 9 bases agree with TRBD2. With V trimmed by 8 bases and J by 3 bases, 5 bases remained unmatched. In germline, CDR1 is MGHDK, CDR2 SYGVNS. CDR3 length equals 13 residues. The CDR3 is CASGLAGSYEQYF. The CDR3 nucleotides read TGTGCCAGCGGTCTAGCGGGGAGCTACGAGCAGTACTTC.

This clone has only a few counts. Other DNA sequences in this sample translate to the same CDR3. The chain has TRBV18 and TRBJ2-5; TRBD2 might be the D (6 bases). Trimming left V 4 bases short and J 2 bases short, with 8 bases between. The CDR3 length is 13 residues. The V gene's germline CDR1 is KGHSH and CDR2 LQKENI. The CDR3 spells CASSRGGQETQYF. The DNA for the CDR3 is TGTGCCAGCTCACGGGGAGGTCAAGAGACCCAGTACTTC.

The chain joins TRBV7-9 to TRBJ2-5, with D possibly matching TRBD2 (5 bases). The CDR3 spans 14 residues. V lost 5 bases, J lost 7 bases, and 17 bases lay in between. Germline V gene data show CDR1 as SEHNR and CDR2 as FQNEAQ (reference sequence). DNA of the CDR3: TGTGCCAGCAGCCACCACCTAGCCCCGGGGACCCAGTACTTC. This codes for CASSHHLAPGTQYF.

In nucleotides, the CDR3 is TGCGCCAGCACCGGACAGGGGGCCGACACCGGGGAGCTGTTTTTT. Amino acids: CASTGQGADTGELFF. The J gene is TRBJ2-2, the V gene TRBV5-1, with 11 bases matching TRBD1. Per the germline V gene, CDR1 is SGHRS and CDR2 is YFSETQ. The ends lost 6 bases at V and 3 bases at J; junction bases unmatched: 4. CDR3 length: 15 amino acids. The entire variable domain, with the rest obtained from reference TRBV5-1 and TRBJ2-2, is as follows: KAGVTQTPRYLIKTRGQQVTLSCSPISGHRSVSWYQQTPGQGLQFLFEYFSETQRNKGNFPGRFSGRQFSNSRSEMNVSTLELGDSALYLCASTGQGADTGELFFGEGSRLTVL.

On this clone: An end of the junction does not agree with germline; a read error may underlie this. The CDR3 here is CASSPQGNYGYTF. In DNA form, the CDR3 reads TGTGCCAGCTCTCCACAGGGGAACTATGGCTACACCTTC. V and J are TRBV18 and TRBJ1-2, with 7 bases that match TRBD1. There are 13 residues in the CDR3. Germline V gene sequence: CDR1 KGHSH, CDR2 LQKENI.

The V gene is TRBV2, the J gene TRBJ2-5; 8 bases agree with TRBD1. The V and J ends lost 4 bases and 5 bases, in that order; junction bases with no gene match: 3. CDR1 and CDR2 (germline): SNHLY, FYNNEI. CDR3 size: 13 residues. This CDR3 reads CASSVDRVETQYF. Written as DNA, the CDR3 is TGTGCCAGCAGTGTGGACAGGGTGGAGACCCAGTACTTC.

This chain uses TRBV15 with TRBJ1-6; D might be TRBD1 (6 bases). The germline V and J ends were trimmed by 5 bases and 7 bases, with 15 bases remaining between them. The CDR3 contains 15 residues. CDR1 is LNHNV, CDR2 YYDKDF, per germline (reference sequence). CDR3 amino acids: CATSARPGHNSPLHF. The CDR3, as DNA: TGTGCCACCAGCGCTCGCCCGGGACACAATTCACCCCTCCACTTT.

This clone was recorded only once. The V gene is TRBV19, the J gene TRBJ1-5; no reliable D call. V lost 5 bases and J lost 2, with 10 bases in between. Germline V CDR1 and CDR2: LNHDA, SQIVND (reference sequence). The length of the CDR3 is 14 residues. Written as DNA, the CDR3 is TGTGCCAGTAGTCGCACGGGAGGCAATCAGCCCCAGCATTTT. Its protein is CASSRTGGNQPQHF.

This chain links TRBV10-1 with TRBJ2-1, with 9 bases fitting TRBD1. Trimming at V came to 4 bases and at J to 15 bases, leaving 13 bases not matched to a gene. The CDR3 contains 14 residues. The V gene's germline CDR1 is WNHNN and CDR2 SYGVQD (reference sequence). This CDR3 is CASSVRLTGGRRFF. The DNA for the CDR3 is TGCGCCAGCAGTGTAAGGCTGACAGGGGGTCGACGGTTCTTC.

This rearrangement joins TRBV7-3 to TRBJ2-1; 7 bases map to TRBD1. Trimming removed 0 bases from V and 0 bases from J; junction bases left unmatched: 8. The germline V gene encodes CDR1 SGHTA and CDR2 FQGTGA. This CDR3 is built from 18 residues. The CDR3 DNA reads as TGTGCCAGCAGCTTAACGTCGACAGGGTGGGGCTCCTACAATGAGCAGTTCTTC. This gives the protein CASSLTSTGWGSYNEQFF.

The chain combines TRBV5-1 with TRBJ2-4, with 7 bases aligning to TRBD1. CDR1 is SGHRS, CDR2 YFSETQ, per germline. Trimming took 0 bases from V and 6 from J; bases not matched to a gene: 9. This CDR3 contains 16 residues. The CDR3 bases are TGCGCCAGCAGCTTGGCCGTAGGGGGACAGCCAAACATTCAGTACTTC. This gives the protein CASSLAVGGQPNIQYF.

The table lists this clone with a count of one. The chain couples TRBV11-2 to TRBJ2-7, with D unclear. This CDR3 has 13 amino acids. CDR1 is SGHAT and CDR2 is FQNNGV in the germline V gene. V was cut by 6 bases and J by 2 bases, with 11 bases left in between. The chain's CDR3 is CASRFDTAYEQYF. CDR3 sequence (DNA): TGTGCCAGCAGATTCGACACAGCCTACGAGCAGTACTTC.

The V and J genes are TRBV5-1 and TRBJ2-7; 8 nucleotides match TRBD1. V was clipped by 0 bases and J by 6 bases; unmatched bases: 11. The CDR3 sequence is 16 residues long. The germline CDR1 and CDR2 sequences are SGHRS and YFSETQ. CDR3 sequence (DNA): TGCGCCAGCAGCTTGGCCCCAAATTCCAGGGGGCGCGAGCAGTACTTC. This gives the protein CASSLAPNSRGREQYF.

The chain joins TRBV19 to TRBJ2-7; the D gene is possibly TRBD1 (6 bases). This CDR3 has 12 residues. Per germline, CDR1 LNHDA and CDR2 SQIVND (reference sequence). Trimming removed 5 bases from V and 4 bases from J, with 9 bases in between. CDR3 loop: CASSGDRYEQYF. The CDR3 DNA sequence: TGTGCCAGTAGTGGAGACAGGTACGAGCAGTACTTC.

The chain's CDR3 is CASSWAGRPNTGELFF. The CDR3 DNA is TGCGCCAGCAGCTGGGCCGGGAGACCCAACACCGGGGAGCTGTTTTTT. This chain uses TRBV5-1 with TRBJ2-2, with D possibly TRBD2 on 6 matching bases. V lost 3 bases and J 2 bases, leaving 14 bases between the germline ends. The CDR3 has 16 amino acids. Germline-derived CDR1 and CDR2 are SGHRS and YFSETQ.

For the CDR3, the DNA is TGTGCCAGCAGCCCCGGGACTGTGAACACTGAAGCTTTCTTT. Its protein is CASSPGTVNTEAFF. The chain is built from TRBV11-3 and TRBJ1-1, with a tentative D call TRBD1 (5 bases). In germline, CDR1 is SGHNT, CDR2 YENEEA. The CDR3 extends over 14 amino acids. The V end was cut by 5 bases, the J end by 0 bases, with 10 bases between. Full variable domain (missing parts from reference TRBV11-3 and TRBJ1-1): EAGVVQSPRYKIIEKKQPVAFWCNPISGHNTLYWYLQNLGQGPELLIRYENEEAVDDSQLPKDRFSAERLKGVDSTLKIQPAELGDSAVYLCASSPGTVNTEAFFGQGTRLTVV.

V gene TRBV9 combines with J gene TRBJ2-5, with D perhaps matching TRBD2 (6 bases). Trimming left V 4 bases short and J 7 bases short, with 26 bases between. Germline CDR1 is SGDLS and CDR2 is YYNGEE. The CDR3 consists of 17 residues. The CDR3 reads CASSPLVGTGGLATQYF. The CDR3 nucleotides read TGTGCCAGCAGCCCCCTGGTGGGGACTGGTGGGTTGGCGACCCAGTACTTC.

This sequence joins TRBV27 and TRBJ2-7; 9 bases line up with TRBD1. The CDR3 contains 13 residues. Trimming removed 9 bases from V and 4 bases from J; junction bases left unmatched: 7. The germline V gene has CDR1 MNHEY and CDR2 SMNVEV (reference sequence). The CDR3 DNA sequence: TGTGCCAGTTCCGGGACAGGGTCATACGAGCAGTACTTC. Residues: CASSGTGSYEQYF.

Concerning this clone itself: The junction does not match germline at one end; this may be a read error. Here the CDR3 reads CASSVMGTGRYGYPF. The CDR3, as DNA: TGTGCCAGCAGTGTAATGGGGACAGGTCGATATGGCTACCCCTTC. The J gene is TRBJ1-2, the V gene TRBV6-1; 8 bases fit TRBD1. CDR1 is MNHNS, CDR2 SASEGT, per germline. The CDR3 loop spans 15 amino acids.

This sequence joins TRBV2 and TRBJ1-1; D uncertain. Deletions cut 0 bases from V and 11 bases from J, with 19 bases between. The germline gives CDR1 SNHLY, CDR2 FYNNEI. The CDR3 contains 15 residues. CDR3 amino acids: CASSEAGVGRLGAFF. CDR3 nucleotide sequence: TGTGCCAGCAGTGAAGCGGGAGTGGGCCGCCTCGGGGCTTTCTTT. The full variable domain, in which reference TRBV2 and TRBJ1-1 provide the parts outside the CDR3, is EPEVTQTPSHQVTQMGQEVILRCVPISNHLYFYWYRQILGQKVEFLVSFYNNEISEKSEIFDDQFSVERPDGSNFTLKIRSTKLEDSAMYFCASSEAGVGRLGAFFGQGTRLTVV.

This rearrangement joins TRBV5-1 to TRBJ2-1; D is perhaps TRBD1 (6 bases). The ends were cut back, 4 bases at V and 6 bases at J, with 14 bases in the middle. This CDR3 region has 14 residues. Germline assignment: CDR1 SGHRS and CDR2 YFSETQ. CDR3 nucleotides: TGCGCCAGCAGCCCACCAGGGGCAGGCAATGAGCAGTTCTTC. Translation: CASSPPGAGNEQFF. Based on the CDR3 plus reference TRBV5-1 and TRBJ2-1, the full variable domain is KAGVTQTPRYLIKTRGQQVTLSCSPISGHRSVSWYQQTPGQGLQFLFEYFSETQRNKGNFPGRFSGRQFSNSRSEMNVSTLELGDSALYLCASSPPGAGNEQFFGPGTRLTVL.

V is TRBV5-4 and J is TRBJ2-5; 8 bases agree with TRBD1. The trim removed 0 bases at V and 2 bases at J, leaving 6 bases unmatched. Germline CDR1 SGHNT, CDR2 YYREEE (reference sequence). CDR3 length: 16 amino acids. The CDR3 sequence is CASSLGRTGLQETQYF. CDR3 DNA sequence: TGTGCCAGCAGCTTGGGCAGGACAGGGTTACAAGAGACCCAGTACTTC.

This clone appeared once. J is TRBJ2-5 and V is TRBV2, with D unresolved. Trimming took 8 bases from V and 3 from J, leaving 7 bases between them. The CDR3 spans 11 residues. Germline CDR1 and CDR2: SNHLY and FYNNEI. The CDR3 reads CASGRKETQYF. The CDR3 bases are TGTGCCAGCGGGCGAAAAGAGACCCAGTACTTC.

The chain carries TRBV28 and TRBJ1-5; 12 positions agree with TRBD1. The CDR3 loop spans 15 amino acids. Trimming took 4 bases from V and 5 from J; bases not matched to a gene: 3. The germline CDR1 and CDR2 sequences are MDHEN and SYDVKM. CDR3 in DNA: TGTGCCAGCAGTTGGAGGGACAGGGGGCATCAGCCCCAGCATTTT. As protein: CASSWRDRGHQPQHF.